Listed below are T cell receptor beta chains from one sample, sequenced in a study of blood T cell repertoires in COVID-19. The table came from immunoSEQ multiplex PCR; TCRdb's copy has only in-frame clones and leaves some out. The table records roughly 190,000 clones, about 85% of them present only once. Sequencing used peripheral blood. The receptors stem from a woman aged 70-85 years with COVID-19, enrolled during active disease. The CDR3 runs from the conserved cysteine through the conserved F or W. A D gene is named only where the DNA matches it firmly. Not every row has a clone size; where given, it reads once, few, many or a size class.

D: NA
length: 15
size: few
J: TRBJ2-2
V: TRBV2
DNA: TGTGCCAGCAGTGAAAACAGGGCCGGTACCGGGGAGCTGTTTTTT
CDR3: CASSENRAGTGELFF

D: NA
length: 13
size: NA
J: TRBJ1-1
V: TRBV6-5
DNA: TGTGCCAGCAGTTACTCTAGGGGCACTGAAGCTTTCTTT
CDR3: CASSYSRGTEAFF

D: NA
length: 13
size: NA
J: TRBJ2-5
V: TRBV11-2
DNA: TGTGCCAGCAGCTTTGCGGTACAAGAGACCCAGTACTTC
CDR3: CASSFAVQETQYF

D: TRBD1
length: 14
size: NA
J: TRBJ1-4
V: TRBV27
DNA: TGTGCCACGGGACGACAGGGGGCGAGAGAAAAACTGTTTTTT
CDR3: CATGRQGAREKLFF

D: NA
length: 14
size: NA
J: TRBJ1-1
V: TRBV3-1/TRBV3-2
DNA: TGTGCCAGCACATCCACCCAACGGTGGACTGAAGCTTTCTTT
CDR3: CASTSTQRWTEAFF

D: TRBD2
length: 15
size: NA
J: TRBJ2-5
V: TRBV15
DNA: TGTGCCACCAGCAGAGGAGGGTCGGGGGGAGAGACCCAGTACTTC
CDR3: CATSRGGSGGETQYF

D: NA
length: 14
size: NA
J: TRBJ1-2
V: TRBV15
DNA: TGTGCCACCAGCAGAGAAACAGGGCTCTATGGCTACACCTTC
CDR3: CATSRETGLYGYTF

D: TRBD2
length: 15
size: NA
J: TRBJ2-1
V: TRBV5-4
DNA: TGTGCCAGCAGCTTGGGGAGCGGGGCCCCCAATGAGCAGTTCTTC
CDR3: CASSLGSGAPNEQFF

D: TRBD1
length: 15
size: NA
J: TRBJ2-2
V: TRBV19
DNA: TGTGCCAGTAGTGCCACAGGGGGGCGGACCGGGGAGCTGTTTTTT
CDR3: CASSATGGRTGELFF

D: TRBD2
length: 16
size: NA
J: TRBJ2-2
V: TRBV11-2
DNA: TGTGCCAGCAGCTTCCGCGGGAGCCAAAACACCGGGGAGCTGTTTTTT
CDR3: CASSFRGSQNTGELFF

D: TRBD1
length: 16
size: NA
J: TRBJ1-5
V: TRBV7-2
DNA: TGTGCCAGCAGCTTATCCGGGACAGGGGGCAGACAGCCCCAGCATTTT
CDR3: CASSLSGTGGRQPQHF

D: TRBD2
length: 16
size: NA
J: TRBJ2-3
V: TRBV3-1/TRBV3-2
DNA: TGTGCCAGCAGTTGGACTAGCGGGGGGTTTACAGATACGCAGTATTTT
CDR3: CASSWTSGGFTDTQYF

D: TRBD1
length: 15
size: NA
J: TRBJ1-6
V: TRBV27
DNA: TGTGCCAGCAGTTCCGGACAGGGCCTTAATTCACCCCTCCACTTT
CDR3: CASSSGQGLNSPLHF

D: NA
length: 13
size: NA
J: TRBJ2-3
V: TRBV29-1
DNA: TGCAGCGTTGCCGGGTCTAGCACAGATACGCAGTATTTT
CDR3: CSVAGSSTDTQYF

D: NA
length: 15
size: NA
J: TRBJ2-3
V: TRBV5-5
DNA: TGTGCCAGCAGCTTCACTCGCGGGAGCACAGATACGCAGTATTTT
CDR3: CASSFTRGSTDTQYF

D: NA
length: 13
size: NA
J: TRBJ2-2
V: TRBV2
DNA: TGTGCCAGCAGTGAATGGGCGACCGGGGAGCTGTTTTTT
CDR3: CASSEWATGELFF

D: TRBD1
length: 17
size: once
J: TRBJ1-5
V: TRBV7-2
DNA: TGTGCCAGCAGCTTAGCGCCATCTGGGACAGGAGATCAGCCCCAGCATTTT
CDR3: CASSLAPSGTGDQPQHF

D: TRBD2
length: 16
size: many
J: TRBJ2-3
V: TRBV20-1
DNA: TGCAGTGCTAGTGGGACTAGCGGGGGGAGCACAGATACGCAGTATTTT
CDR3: CSASGTSGGSTDTQYF

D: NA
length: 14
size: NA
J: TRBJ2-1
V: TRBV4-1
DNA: TGCGCCAGCAGGGGTGGAGGTTTGGACAATGAGCAGTTCTTC
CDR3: CASRGGGLDNEQFF

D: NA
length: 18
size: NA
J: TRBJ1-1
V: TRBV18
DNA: TGTGCCAGCTCACTCTCACGACTGAACACATTAATGAACACTGAAGCTTTCTTT
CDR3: CASSLSRLNTLMNTEAFF

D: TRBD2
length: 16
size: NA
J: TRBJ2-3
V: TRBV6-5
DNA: TGTGCCAGCAGTTACTCAGGGCTAGCGGGAGGAGATACGCAGTATTTT
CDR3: CASSYSGLAGGDTQYF

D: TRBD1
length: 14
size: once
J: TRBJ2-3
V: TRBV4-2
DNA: TGTGCCAGCAGCCAATCCGCAGGGGGAGATACGCAGTATTTT
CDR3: CASSQSAGGDTQYF

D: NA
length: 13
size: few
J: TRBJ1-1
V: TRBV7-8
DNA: TGTGCCAGCAGCCAAGACAGGAACACTGAAGCTTTCTTT
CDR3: CASSQDRNTEAFF

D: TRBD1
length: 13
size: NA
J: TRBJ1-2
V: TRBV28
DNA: TGTGCCAGCAGTAGGGACAGGAACTATGGCTACACCTTC
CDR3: CASSRDRNYGYTF

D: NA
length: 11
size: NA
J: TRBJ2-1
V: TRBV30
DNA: TGTGCCTGGACAGGGGGGTATGAGCAGTTCTTC
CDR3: CAWTGGYEQFF

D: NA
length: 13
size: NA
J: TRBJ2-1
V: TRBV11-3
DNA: TGTGCCAGCAGCTTAGCTAGAAACAATGAGCAGTTCTTC
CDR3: CASSLARNNEQFF

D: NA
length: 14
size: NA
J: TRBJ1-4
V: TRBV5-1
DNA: TGCGCCAGCAGCTTTGACAGGCCGGGTGAAAAACTGTTTTTT
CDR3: CASSFDRPGEKLFF

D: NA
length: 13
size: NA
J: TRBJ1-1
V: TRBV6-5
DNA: TGTGCCAGCAGTCACCAGTTGAACACTGAAGCTTTCTTT
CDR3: CASSHQLNTEAFF

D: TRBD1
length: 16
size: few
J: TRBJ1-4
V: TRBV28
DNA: TGTGCCAGCAGTCCTAGAACAGGGGGCGGTTTTGAAAAACTGTTTTTT
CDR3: CASSPRTGGGFEKLFF

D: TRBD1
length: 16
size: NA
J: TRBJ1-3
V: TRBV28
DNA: TGTGCCAGCATTCAGAGGACAGGGCCCTCAGGAAACACCATATATTTT
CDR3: CASIQRTGPSGNTIYF

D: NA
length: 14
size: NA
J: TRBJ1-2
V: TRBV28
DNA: TGTGCCATCCCAGCGGAGGGTTTATCTCGTGGCTACACCTTC
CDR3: CAIPAEGLSRGYTF

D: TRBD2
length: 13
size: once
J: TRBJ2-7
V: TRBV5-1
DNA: TGCGCCAGCAGTTGGCGGGAGCGAGACGAGCAGTACTTC
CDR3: CASSWRERDEQYF

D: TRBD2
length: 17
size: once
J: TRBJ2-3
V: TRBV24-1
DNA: TGTGCCACCAGTGATATGCGGACTAGCGGGAGTTCAGATACGCAGTATTTT
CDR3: CATSDMRTSGSSDTQYF

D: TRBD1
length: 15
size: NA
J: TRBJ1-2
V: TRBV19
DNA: TGTGCCAGTAGTATGAGGAAGGGGGCGGCCTATGGCTACACCTTC
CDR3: CASSMRKGAAYGYTF

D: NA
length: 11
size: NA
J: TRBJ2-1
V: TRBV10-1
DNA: TGCGCCAGCAGCTCCGGGACTGTCCTGTTCTTC
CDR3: CASSSGTVLFF

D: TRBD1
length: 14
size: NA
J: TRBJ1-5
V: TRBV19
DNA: TGTGCCAGTAGTAGGGACAGGGGAAATCAGCCCCAGCATTTT
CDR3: CASSRDRGNQPQHF

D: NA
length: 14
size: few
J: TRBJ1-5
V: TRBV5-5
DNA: TGTGCCAGCAGCTTGGATGGTGTAGATCGGCCCCAGCATTTT
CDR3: CASSLDGVDRPQHF

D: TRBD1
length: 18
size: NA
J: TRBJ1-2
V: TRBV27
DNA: TGTGCCAGCAGTTTATTCGGGACGACGACGGGACAGGGCTCGGGCTACACCTTC
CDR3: CASSLFGTTTGQGSGYTF

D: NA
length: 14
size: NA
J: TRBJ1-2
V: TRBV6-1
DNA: TGTGCCAGCAGTGAAGCGCTTCGCCCGGGGGGCTACACCTTC
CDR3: CASSEALRPGGYTF

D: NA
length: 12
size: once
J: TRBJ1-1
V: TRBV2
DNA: TGTGCCAGCAATCAGGGGAACACTGAAGCTTTCTTT
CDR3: CASNQGNTEAFF

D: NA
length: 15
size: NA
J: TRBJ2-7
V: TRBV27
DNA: TGTGCCAGCAGTCCCCGCCCCCTGGAGAGCCACGAGCAGTACTTC
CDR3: CASSPRPLESHEQYF

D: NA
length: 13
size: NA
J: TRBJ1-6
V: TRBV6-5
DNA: TGTGCCAGCAGGTTGGACAATTATTCACCCCTCCACTTT
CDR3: CASRLDNYSPLHF